These T cell receptor beta chains were read from a single sample in a study of CD8 T cells in ankylosing spondylitis. A single record per CDR3 protein comes from TCRdb applying MiXCR to the 5' RACE reads. Among hundreds of thousands of distinct CDR3 sequences listed, about 24% were seen once. The source material was blood, either unsorted or a sorted T cell fraction (not recorded which). The receptors stem from a male donor with ankylosing spondylitis. The CDR3 runs from the conserved cysteine through the conserved F or W. A D gene is named only where the DNA matches it firmly. Only part of the rows carry a size: once, few, many, or a class if the clone is expanded.

v_call: TRBV18
j_call: TRBJ1-4
clone_size: NA
d_call: NA
cdr3_aa: CASSPPTEGEKLFF
cdr3_nt: TGTGCCAGCTCACCACCGACAGAGGGTGAAAAACTGTTTTTT

v_call: TRBV5-1
j_call: TRBJ2-1
clone_size: NA
d_call: TRBD2
cdr3_aa: CASRPGLAGELIF
cdr3_nt: TGCGCCAGCAGGCCCGGACTAGCGGGAGAACTGATCTTC

v_call: TRBV7-2
j_call: TRBJ1-1
clone_size: few
d_call: NA
cdr3_aa: CASRLRNERGEAFF
cdr3_nt: TGTGCCAGCAGACTACGGAACGAAAGGGGGGAAGCTTTCTTT

v_call: TRBV29-1
j_call: TRBJ1-3
clone_size: few
d_call: TRBD1
cdr3_aa: CSAKGAGGNTIYF
cdr3_nt: TGCAGCGCCAAGGGGGCTGGAGGAAACACCATATATTTT

v_call: TRBV20-1
j_call: TRBJ1-2
clone_size: NA
d_call: TRBD1
cdr3_aa: CSGNRGGYGYTF
cdr3_nt: TGCAGTGGCAACAGGGGTGGCTATGGCTACACCTTC

v_call: TRBV20-1
j_call: TRBJ2-2
clone_size: NA
d_call: TRBD2
cdr3_aa: CSASPGLASGELFF
cdr3_nt: TGCAGTGCTAGTCCGGGACTAGCATCCGGGGAGCTGTTTTTT

v_call: TRBV7-9
j_call: TRBJ1-4
clone_size: NA
d_call: NA
cdr3_aa: CASRLDSSNEKLFF
cdr3_nt: TGTGCCAGCAGGCTGGACAGTTCTAATGAAAAACTGTTTTTT

v_call: TRBV29-1
j_call: TRBJ1-2
clone_size: NA
d_call: TRBD1
cdr3_aa: CSVARTGTYGYTF
cdr3_nt: TGCAGCGTAGCTCGGACAGGGACCTATGGCTACACCTTC

v_call: TRBV30
j_call: TRBJ2-5
clone_size: few
d_call: NA
cdr3_aa: CAWSPKGGETQYF
cdr3_nt: TGTGCCTGGAGCCCGAAAGGGGGAGAGACCCAGTACTTC

v_call: TRBV7-2
j_call: TRBJ2-3
clone_size: NA
d_call: NA
cdr3_aa: CASSLASFSDTQYF
cdr3_nt: TGTGCCAGCAGCTTAGCGTCCTTTTCAGATACGCAGTATTTT

v_call: TRBV7-9
j_call: TRBJ2-1
clone_size: NA
d_call: NA
cdr3_aa: CASSLLIGGPFF
cdr3_nt: TGTGCCAGCAGCCTCCTGATCGGAGGGCCGTTCTTC

v_call: TRBV7-2
j_call: TRBJ2-2
clone_size: few
d_call: TRBD2
cdr3_aa: CASRTSGKNTGELFF
cdr3_nt: TGTGCCAGCAGGACTAGCGGGAAGAACACCGGGGAGCTGTTTTTT

v_call: TRBV5-1
j_call: TRBJ1-1
clone_size: few
d_call: TRBD1
cdr3_aa: CASSLTGVADTEAFF
cdr3_nt: TGCGCCAGCAGCTTAACAGGGGTGGCGGACACTGAAGCTTTCTTT

v_call: TRBV5-1
j_call: TRBJ1-4
clone_size: NA
d_call: NA
cdr3_aa: CASTSGHDEKLFF
cdr3_nt: TGCGCCAGCACCTCGGGGCATGACGAAAAACTGTTTTTT

v_call: TRBV12-3/TRBV12-4
j_call: TRBJ1-6
clone_size: few
d_call: NA
cdr3_aa: CASSREVGGSYNSPLHF
cdr3_nt: TGTGCCAGCAGCCGAGAGGTTGGGGGCTCCTATAATTCACCCCTCCACTTT

v_call: TRBV3-1
j_call: TRBJ2-5
clone_size: NA
d_call: TRBD2
cdr3_aa: CASSSRLAGGPEGETQYF
cdr3_nt: TGTGCCAGCAGCTCACGACTAGCGGGAGGTCCCGAGGGAGAGACCCAGTACTTC

v_call: TRBV20-1
j_call: TRBJ2-3
clone_size: NA
d_call: NA
cdr3_aa: CSAPGTQGDTQYF
cdr3_nt: TGCAGTGCCCCGGGTACACAGGGAGATACGCAGTATTTT

v_call: TRBV7-9
j_call: TRBJ1-4
clone_size: NA
d_call: NA
cdr3_aa: CASSGGPGSEKLFF
cdr3_nt: TGTGCCAGCAGCGGGGGTCCGGGAAGCGAAAAACTGTTTTTT

v_call: TRBV24-1
j_call: TRBJ2-1
clone_size: NA
d_call: NA
cdr3_aa: CATSDFVGASYNEQFF
cdr3_nt: TGTGCCACCAGTGATTTTGTGGGGGCCTCCTACAATGAGCAGTTCTTC

v_call: TRBV3-1
j_call: TRBJ1-2
clone_size: few
d_call: TRBD1
cdr3_aa: CASTSTGDGYTF
cdr3_nt: TGTGCCAGCACCTCGACAGGGGATGGCTACACCTTC

v_call: TRBV5-1
j_call: TRBJ2-1
clone_size: NA
d_call: NA
cdr3_aa: CASSLEVPHNEQFF
cdr3_nt: TGCGCCAGCAGCTTGGAGGTTCCCCACAATGAGCAGTTCTTC

v_call: TRBV20-1
j_call: TRBJ2-3
clone_size: few
d_call: NA
cdr3_aa: CSAGQGIDTQYF
cdr3_nt: TGCAGTGCTGGCCAGGGGATAGATACGCAGTATTTT

v_call: TRBV12-3/TRBV12-4
j_call: TRBJ1-5
clone_size: once
d_call: TRBD1
cdr3_aa: CASSSSAQGARNQPQHF
cdr3_nt: TGTGCCAGCAGTTCAAGCGCCCAGGGGGCGCGCAATCAGCCCCAGCATTTT

v_call: TRBV7-9
j_call: TRBJ2-1
clone_size: few
d_call: NA
cdr3_aa: CASSWQGEDYNEQFF
cdr3_nt: TGTGCCAGCAGCTGGCAGGGGGAGGACTACAATGAGCAGTTCTTC

v_call: TRBV7-9
j_call: TRBJ2-1
clone_size: NA
d_call: TRBD2
cdr3_aa: CASSPNLAGEGEQFF
cdr3_nt: TGTGCCAGCAGCCCCAATCTAGCGGGAGAGGGTGAGCAGTTCTTC

v_call: TRBV11-2
j_call: TRBJ1-2
clone_size: NA
d_call: NA
cdr3_aa: CASSPATQGGYTF
cdr3_nt: TGTGCCAGCAGCCCAGCAACCCAAGGTGGCTACACCTTC

v_call: TRBV5-1
j_call: TRBJ2-1
clone_size: NA
d_call: NA
cdr3_aa: CASSAQGRNSYNEQFF
cdr3_nt: TGCGCCAGCAGCGCGCAGGGGCGGAATTCCTACAATGAGCAGTTCTTC

v_call: TRBV29-1
j_call: TRBJ2-2
clone_size: few
d_call: NA
cdr3_aa: CSVEVRLELKRGSTGELFF
cdr3_nt: TGCAGCGTTGAAGTGCGGTTGGAGTTGAAACGGGGGAGCACCGGGGAGCTGTTTTTT

v_call: TRBV20-1
j_call: TRBJ1-5
clone_size: NA
d_call: NA
cdr3_aa: CSARDVSASNQPQHF
cdr3_nt: TGCAGTGCTAGAGATGTTTCTGCTAGCAATCAGCCCCAGCATTTT

v_call: TRBV7-6
j_call: TRBJ1-3
clone_size: NA
d_call: NA
cdr3_aa: CASSLTSTGGNTIYF
cdr3_nt: TGTGCCAGCAGTTTGACATCAACCGGAGGAAACACCATATATTTT

v_call: TRBV2
j_call: TRBJ2-7
clone_size: many
d_call: NA
cdr3_aa: CASSAPVGGMQYF
cdr3_nt: TGTGCCAGCAGTGCCCCGGTGGGGGGTATGCAGTACTTC

v_call: TRBV7-2
j_call: TRBJ2-1
clone_size: few
d_call: TRBD2
cdr3_aa: CASSLAASGEQFF
cdr3_nt: TGTGCCAGCAGCTTAGCCGCTAGCGGTGAGCAGTTCTTC

v_call: TRBV6-6
j_call: TRBJ1-1
clone_size: few
d_call: NA
cdr3_aa: CASSYQAFGGFF
cdr3_nt: TGTGCCAGCAGTTATCAGGCTTTCGGGGGGTTCTTT

v_call: TRBV12-3/TRBV12-4
j_call: TRBJ2-7
clone_size: few
d_call: TRBD2
cdr3_aa: CASSFTFPGTSGRYEQYF
cdr3_nt: TGTGCCAGCAGTTTCACCTTTCCCGGGACTAGCGGGAGATACGAGCAGTACTTC

v_call: TRBV18
j_call: TRBJ2-1
clone_size: few
d_call: TRBD2
cdr3_aa: CASSPGTSGSRDEQFF
cdr3_nt: TGTGCCAGCTCGCCCGGGACTAGCGGGAGCAGGGATGAGCAGTTCTTC

v_call: TRBV5-1
j_call: TRBJ2-2
clone_size: few
d_call: NA
cdr3_aa: CASSRRTGRTGELFF
cdr3_nt: TGCGCCAGCAGCCGACGGACCGGCAGGACCGGGGAGCTGTTTTTT

v_call: TRBV15
j_call: TRBJ2-6
clone_size: NA
d_call: NA
cdr3_aa: CATSRAQQGWANVLTF
cdr3_nt: TGTGCCACCAGCAGAGCTCAACAGGGCTGGGCCAACGTCCTGACTTTC

v_call: TRBV5-1
j_call: TRBJ2-2
clone_size: NA
d_call: NA
cdr3_aa: CASSSRVSNTGELFF
cdr3_nt: TGCGCCAGCAGCTCCCGGGTTTCGAACACCGGGGAGCTGTTTTTT

v_call: TRBV12-3/TRBV12-4
j_call: TRBJ1-1
clone_size: once
d_call: NA
cdr3_aa: CASSSGKAHEAFF
cdr3_nt: TGTGCCAGCAGCTCCGGGAAGGCCCATGAAGCTTTCTTT

v_call: TRBV27
j_call: TRBJ1-5
clone_size: few
d_call: NA
cdr3_aa: CASSLAGFQQPQHF
cdr3_nt: TGTGCCAGCAGTTTAGCAGGGTTCCAACAGCCCCAGCATTTT

v_call: TRBV9
j_call: TRBJ1-4
clone_size: NA
d_call: TRBD1
cdr3_aa: CASSDDRGRGEKLFF
cdr3_nt: TGTGCCAGCAGCGATGACAGGGGGCGAGGTGAAAAACTGTTTTTT

v_call: TRBV7-9
j_call: TRBJ2-7
clone_size: few
d_call: TRBD2
cdr3_aa: CASSLWLAGSLREQYF
cdr3_nt: TGTGCCAGCAGCCTATGGCTAGCGGGCTCCCTTCGCGAGCAGTACTTC

v_call: TRBV11-3
j_call: TRBJ2-1
clone_size: NA
d_call: TRBD1
cdr3_aa: CASSFGQGAYNEQFF
cdr3_nt: TGTGCCAGCAGCTTCGGACAGGGGGCCTACAATGAGCAGTTCTTC

v_call: TRBV12-3/TRBV12-4
j_call: TRBJ1-3
clone_size: few
d_call: NA
cdr3_aa: CANSRASGNTIYF
cdr3_nt: TGTGCCAACTCGAGGGCCTCTGGAAACACCATATATTTT

v_call: TRBV24-1
j_call: TRBJ2-1
clone_size: NA
d_call: TRBD1
cdr3_aa: CATGGQGAYNEQFF
cdr3_nt: TGTGCCACCGGTGGACAGGGGGCTTACAATGAGCAGTTCTTC

v_call: TRBV5-1
j_call: TRBJ1-1
clone_size: few
d_call: TRBD1
cdr3_aa: CASSSSITGDAFF
cdr3_nt: TGCGCCAGCAGCTCTTCAATAACAGGGGACGCTTTCTTT

v_call: TRBV7-9
j_call: TRBJ1-5
clone_size: NA
d_call: NA
cdr3_aa: CASSPAGSNQPQHF
cdr3_nt: TGTGCCAGCAGCCCGGCTGGATCCAATCAGCCCCAGCATTTT

v_call: TRBV7-2
j_call: TRBJ2-5
clone_size: NA
d_call: NA
cdr3_aa: CASSGPPETQYF
cdr3_nt: TGTGCCAGCTCTGGACCCCCAGAGACCCAGTACTTC

v_call: TRBV5-5
j_call: TRBJ2-3
clone_size: NA
d_call: NA
cdr3_aa: CASSFPDSTDTQYF
cdr3_nt: TGTGCCAGCAGCTTCCCTGACTCCACAGATACGCAGTATTTT